Sequencing of this T cell receptor beta chain was carried out in a study of CD8+ T cells in alopecia areata. Treatment reported: oral pan-JAK inhibitor, 5-10 mg twice daily. Study results and caveats: For patients receiving tofacitinib, scalp clonality and expanded CD8+ clones among the top 100 significantly decreased.

On this clone: Its antigen is not known.

Germline CDR1 SGHTA, CDR2 FQGTGA. This CDR3 is 16 amino acids long. The V gene end was trimmed by 2 bases and the J gene end by 3 bases; junction bases not matched to a gene: 8. It was cDNA, reverse transcribed from extracted RNA, that served as the sequencing template. TCRdb keeps only in-frame clones here, not all; method: immunoSEQ multiplex PCR. The sample lists 95,000 to 100,000 clones; 50% to 75% were seen once. The receptor's source is a human donor with alopecia areata. The sequencing used CD8+ T cells sorted from blood, collected at week 4, from a patient treated with tofacitinib. The chain is built from TRBV7-3 and TRBJ2-7; 9 bases fit TRBD2. DNA for the CDR3: TGTGCCAGCAGCTTACTTCAGGGACTAGCTGTCTACGAGCAGTACTTC. Amino acid sequence: CASSLLQGLAVYEQYF.